This T cell receptor beta chain was captured in a study of cytomegalovirus exposure and HLA in healthy donors. As for this clone: Antigen specificity is unknown.

Study-wide findings and caveats: Confirmation was obtained in vitro that a few CMV-associated chains are specific for CMV antigens. Based on reports, TCR beta sequences accurately predicted HLA-A and HLA-B alleles for most subjects.

Donors sampled were nominally healthy, though unrecorded immune exposures were likely. The V gene's germline CDR1 is MNHGY and CDR2 SVAAGI. The CDR3 runs to 16 residues. Both 60 Vbeta primers and 13 Jbeta primers went into the PCR. Sequencing was performed with immunoSEQ multiplex PCR; in TCRdb, only in-frame clones are kept and a portion is missing. This sample yields around 190,000 clones, of which around 73% are seen a single time; approximately 3% belongs to the top ten. This TCR came from a woman aged 30 to 39 in good health and CMV-seronegative. Sequences were obtained from PBMCs. This sequence joins TRBV6-9 and TRBJ2-5; TRBD1 agrees at 10 bases. The end of the DNA fits TRBJ2-7 better, so the J call may be wrong. The CDR3 here is CASSFVGPGQGYEQYF. The CDR3 nucleotides are TGTGCCAGCAGTTTTGTTGGCCCGGGACAGGGGTACGAGCAGTACTTC.